A selection of T cell receptor beta chains follows, all from one sample in a study of CD8+ T cells in alopecia areata. TCRdb's table, derived via immunoSEQ multiplex PCR, lists solely in-frame clones and lacks some. The sample has 190,000 or so clones, roughly 64% seen once. The sequences come from CD8+ T cells sorted from blood, collected at week 24, from a patient treated with tofacitinib. These receptor sequences come from a human donor with alopecia areata. Each CDR3 is given with its conserved first and last residue.

v_call: TRBV7-9
j_call: TRBJ2-7
cdr3_aa: CASSLVGVPEQYF

v_call: TRBV15
j_call: TRBJ1-1
cdr3_aa: CATSRARGSTEAFF

v_call: TRBV29-1
j_call: TRBJ2-7
cdr3_aa: CSVEVGAYEQYF

v_call: TRBV7-9
j_call: TRBJ2-5
cdr3_aa: CASSQHETQYF

v_call: TRBV7-8
j_call: TRBJ2-7
cdr3_aa: CASSLGQGNYEQYF

v_call: TRBV5-1
j_call: TRBJ2-5
cdr3_aa: CASSLDSGGLQETQYF

v_call: TRBV11-2
j_call: TRBJ2-2
cdr3_aa: CASSFRGPMAGELFF

v_call: TRBV7-6
j_call: TRBJ2-5
cdr3_aa: CASSPRAWAVRGKETQYF

v_call: TRBV14
j_call: TRBJ2-7
cdr3_aa: CASSQYRTYEQYF

v_call: TRBV30
j_call: TRBJ1-2
cdr3_aa: CAWSMTGEVPYGYTF

v_call: TRBV4-1
j_call: TRBJ2-5
cdr3_aa: CASSQEWRLRRETQYF

v_call: TRBV29-1
j_call: TRBJ2-7
cdr3_aa: CSVENTDSYEQYF

v_call: TRBV11-2
j_call: TRBJ2-1
cdr3_aa: CASSLGSYNEQFF

v_call: TRBV27
j_call: TRBJ1-1
cdr3_aa: CASSTQGTEAFF

v_call: TRBV19
j_call: TRBJ1-5
cdr3_aa: CASSTGAGAWQPQHF

v_call: TRBV19
j_call: TRBJ2-5
cdr3_aa: CASIQRGGKETQYF

v_call: TRBV14
j_call: TRBJ2-1
cdr3_aa: CASSQGADSYNEQFF

v_call: TRBV29-1
j_call: TRBJ1-2
cdr3_aa: CSVEDRVYGYTF

v_call: TRBV9
j_call: TRBJ2-6
cdr3_aa: CASSPGQVASGGANVLTF

v_call: TRBV30
j_call: TRBJ2-1
cdr3_aa: CAWRGPSDYNEQFF

v_call: TRBV14
j_call: TRBJ2-7
cdr3_aa: CASSQDTEQYF

v_call: TRBV7-8
j_call: TRBJ2-1
cdr3_aa: CASSLGGTNEQFF

v_call: TRBV27
j_call: TRBJ2-2
cdr3_aa: CASSFGGAGELFF

v_call: TRBV11-2
j_call: TRBJ2-1
cdr3_aa: CASSLAVNEQFF

v_call: TRBV27
j_call: TRBJ2-1
cdr3_aa: CASSFLAGGYNEQFF

v_call: TRBV10-3
j_call: TRBJ2-7
cdr3_aa: CAISDPGEQYF

v_call: TRBV29-1
j_call: TRBJ1-1
cdr3_aa: CSVDGQGASEAFF

v_call: TRBV6-5
j_call: TRBJ2-7
cdr3_aa: CASSAGASGGYEQYF

v_call: TRBV13
j_call: TRBJ1-2
cdr3_aa: CASSLGSRALPNYGYTF

v_call: TRBV2
j_call: TRBJ2-1
cdr3_aa: CASSEWRVRIHNEQFF

v_call: TRBV7-9
j_call: TRBJ2-7
cdr3_aa: CATARPGQGISYEQYF

v_call: TRBV5-1
j_call: TRBJ1-2
cdr3_aa: CASSLEDKIYGYTF

v_call: TRBV2
j_call: TRBJ2-7
cdr3_aa: CASSERGLYEQYF

v_call: TRBV5-1
j_call: TRBJ2-7
cdr3_aa: CASSPPGSYEQYF

v_call: TRBV10-3
j_call: TRBJ2-7
cdr3_aa: CAISEGGSLYEQYF

v_call: TRBV25-1
j_call: TRBJ1-2
cdr3_aa: CASGEELANYGYTF

v_call: TRBV4-2
j_call: TRBJ2-3
cdr3_aa: CASSQDGLAGGPNTQYF

v_call: TRBV7-6
j_call: TRBJ2-7
cdr3_aa: CASSTRDRVHEQYF

v_call: TRBV30
j_call: TRBJ1-1
cdr3_aa: CAWSRRGNTEAFF

v_call: TRBV7-6
j_call: TRBJ2-7
cdr3_aa: CASSFGESFSYEQYF

v_call: TRBV9
j_call: TRBJ1-4
cdr3_aa: CASSVGHGTASNEKLFF

v_call: TRBV10-3
j_call: TRBJ1-1
cdr3_aa: CAISGGLRRDTEAFF

v_call: TRBV6-1
j_call: TRBJ1-5
cdr3_aa: CASSEGLGNQPQHF

v_call: TRBV7-9
j_call: TRBJ2-7
cdr3_aa: CASSLTGLTYEQYF

v_call: TRBV5-1
j_call: TRBJ2-5
cdr3_aa: CAGRAWETQYF

v_call: TRBV5-1
j_call: TRBJ2-1
cdr3_aa: CASSLRDFYNEQFF

v_call: TRBV27
j_call: TRBJ1-5
cdr3_aa: CASSNTGYQPQHF

v_call: TRBV7-9
j_call: TRBJ2-3
cdr3_aa: CASSPTDSKADTQYF

v_call: TRBV30
j_call: TRBJ2-7
cdr3_aa: CAWSLRGYEQYF

v_call: TRBV14
j_call: TRBJ1-4
cdr3_aa: CASSPINEKLFF

v_call: TRBV6-5
j_call: TRBJ1-2
cdr3_aa: CASSKGVEFNYGYTF

v_call: TRBV2
j_call: TRBJ2-3
cdr3_aa: CASRPGSSTDTQYF

v_call: TRBV6-5
j_call: TRBJ2-3
cdr3_aa: CASSYSSTDTQYF

v_call: TRBV30
j_call: TRBJ1-1
cdr3_aa: CAWSPTGLNTEAFF

v_call: TRBV13
j_call: TRBJ2-7
cdr3_aa: CASSAGRYEQYF

v_call: TRBV19
j_call: TRBJ2-1
cdr3_aa: CASSIVPGGNEQFF

v_call: TRBV20-1
j_call: TRBJ1-2
cdr3_aa: CSAPLFGYTF

v_call: TRBV14
j_call: TRBJ1-2
cdr3_aa: CASSLTANYGYTF